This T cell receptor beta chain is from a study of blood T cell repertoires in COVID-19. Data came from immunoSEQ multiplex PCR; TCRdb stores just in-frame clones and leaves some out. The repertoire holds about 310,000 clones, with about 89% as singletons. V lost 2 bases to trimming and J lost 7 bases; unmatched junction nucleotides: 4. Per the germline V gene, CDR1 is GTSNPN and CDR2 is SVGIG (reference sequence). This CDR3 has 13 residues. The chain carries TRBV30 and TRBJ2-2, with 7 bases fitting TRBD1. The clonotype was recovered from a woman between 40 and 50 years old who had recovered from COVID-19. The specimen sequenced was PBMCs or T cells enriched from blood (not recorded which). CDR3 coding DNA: TGTGCCTGGAGTAAGGGGGCGGGCGGGGAGCTGTTTTTT. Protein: CAWSKGAGGELFF. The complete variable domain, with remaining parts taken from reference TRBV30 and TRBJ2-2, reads SQTIHQWPATLVQPVGSPLSLECTVEGTSNPNLYWYRQAAGRGLQLLFYSVGIGQISSEVPQNLSASRPQDRQFILSSKKLLLSDSGFYLCAWSKGAGGELFFGEGSRLTVL.